The 22 T cell receptor beta chains presented below share a single source sample, sequenced in a study of blood T cell repertoires in COVID-19 (dated by TCRdb to the early 2020s). Library preparation employed the immunoSEQ multiplex PCR assay. The source is immuneACCESS, and TCRdb retained only in-frame sequences with V and J called. Part of the clones is not carried over; for the studies checked, unresolved V genes explain less than half of this, and the remainder is unexplained. This sample comprises 180,000 or so clones, about 88% of them detected only once. The ten largest clones add up to almost 1% of the sample. Specimen: peripheral blood. The source is a man between 18 and 35 years old with acute or convalescent COVID-19.

The rearrangement uses TRBV20-1 and TRBJ1-6; 7 nucleotides line up with TRBD1. Germline CDR1 DFQATT, CDR2 SNEGSKA (reference sequence). J was trimmed by 6 bases and V by 3 bases; bases with no gene match: 5. This CDR3 has 14 amino acids. The CDR3 is CSASLGTVNSPLHF. CDR3 nucleotides: TGCAGTGCTAGTTTGGGGACAGTTAATTCACCCCTCCACTTT.

V is TRBV6-5 and J is TRBJ1-1; 7 positions agree with TRBD1. CDR3 length equals 15 residues. The germline CDR1 and CDR2 sequences are MNHEY and SVGAGI. Trimming at V came to 2 bases and at J to 5 bases, leaving 8 bases not matched to a gene. CDR3 protein: CASSYIVPGGTEAFF. The CDR3 DNA reads TGTGCCAGCAGTTACATAGTGCCAGGGGGAACTGAAGCTTTCTTT.

V usage is TRBV28 and J usage is TRBJ1-4, with D perhaps TRBD1 (6 bases). The CDR3 is made up of 17 amino acids. V lost 5 bases and J lost 1, with 17 bases in between. Germline V lookup: CDR1 MDHEN, CDR2 SYDVKM. CDR3 nucleotide sequence: TGTGCCAGCAGTCCGAAGACACACAGGGTAACTAATGAAAAACTGTTTTTT. Amino acids: CASSPKTHRVTNEKLFF.

The chain recombines TRBV5-1 with TRBJ2-1, with 8 bases lining up with TRBD2. This CDR3 is built from 16 residues. The trim removed 2 bases at V and 0 bases at J, leaving 4 bases unmatched. Per the germline V gene, CDR1 is SGHRS and CDR2 is YFSETQ. Written as DNA, the CDR3 is TGCGCCAGCAGCTTTACTAGCGGCAGCTCCTACAATGAGCAGTTCTTC. Protein sequence: CASSFTSGSSYNEQFF.

This clone was picked up a small number of times. This chain joins TRBV7-3 and TRBJ2-3, with a weak D call TRBD1 (6 bases). This CDR3 comprises 15 residues. CDR1 is SGHTA and CDR2 is FQGTGA in the germline V gene. With 0 bases removed from V and 2 bases from J, the gap between germline ends came to 9 bases. The chain's CDR3 is CASSLTGAITDTQYF. The DNA for the CDR3 is TGTGCCAGCAGCTTAACGGGGGCGATCACAGATACGCAGTATTTT.

DNA of the CDR3: TGTGCCAGCAGCCGGACAGCTATCACAGATACGCAGTATTTT. Its translation is CASSRTAITDTQYF. The chain uses TRBV28 and TRBJ2-3; D may be TRBD1 (6 bases). Germline CDR1 reads MDHEN; CDR2 reads SYDVKM. Trimming pared 6 bases from V and 2 bases from J, leaving 12 bases between. CDR3 length: 14 amino acids. Looking up the rest from reference TRBV28 and TRBJ2-3 gives the full variable domain: DVKVTQSSRYLVKRTGEKVFLECVQDMDHENMFWYRQDPGLGLRLIYFSYDVKMKEKGDIPEGYSVSREKKERFSLILESASTNQTSMYLCASSRTAITDTQYFGPGTRLTVL.

V and J are TRBV18 and TRBJ1-2; D call uncertain. CDR1 KGHSH and CDR2 LQKENI come from the germline V gene. Trimming stripped 0 bases from V and 6 bases from J, with 11 bases between. The CDR3 loop spans 14 amino acids. CDR3 sequence (DNA): TGTGCCAGCTCACCACCAGTGACACTCAATGGCTACACCTTC. Its protein is CASSPPVTLNGYTF.

V is TRBV7-2 and J is TRBJ2-3; 10 nucleotides agree with TRBD2. The trim removed 2 bases at V and 5 bases at J, leaving 16 bases unmatched. The V gene's germline CDR1 is SGHTA and CDR2 FQGNSA. The CDR3 is made up of 19 amino acids. The chain's CDR3 is CASSLFGSASGRRKDTQYF. The CDR3, as DNA: TGTGCCAGCAGCTTATTTGGGTCGGCTAGCGGGAGACGGAAAGATACGCAGTATTTT.

The chain couples TRBV5-4 to TRBJ1-2; 7 nucleotides agree with TRBD1. V dropped 4 bases and J dropped 8; count of bases not matched to a gene: 8. This CDR3 contains 13 residues. Germline loops: CDR1 SGHNT, CDR2 YYREEE (reference sequence). This CDR3 is CASSLEGAGGYTF. The CDR3 nucleotides read TGTGCCAGCAGCCTCGAGGGGGCGGGGGGCTACACCTTC.

This clone was seen only once. The genes are TRBV30 and TRBJ2-2, with D possibly matching TRBD2 (5 bases). Looked up from germline, CDR1 is GTSNPN and CDR2 is SVGIG (reference sequence). The V and J ends lost 3 bases and 4 bases respectively, with 9 bases between them. The CDR3 is made up of 13 amino acids. For the CDR3, the DNA is TGTGCCTGGAGAATTGCGGGCACCGGGGAGCTGTTTTTT. Translation: CAWRIAGTGELFF.

The J gene is TRBJ2-7, the V gene TRBV7-9; a possible D gene is TRBD1 (5 bases). The CDR3 runs 13 residues. V shed 5 bases and J shed 4 bases, with 12 bases lying between them. Germline CDR1 and CDR2: SEHNR and FQNEAQ (reference sequence). CDR3 DNA sequence: TGTGCCAGCAGCCTACAGACAGCTTACGAGCAGTACGTC. It codes for CASSLQTAYEQYV.

Only a few counts were recorded for this clone. The chain combines TRBV7-3 with TRBJ2-7, with 7 bases lining up with TRBD1. CDR3 length: 13 residues. CDR1 is SGHTA and CDR2 is FQGTGA in the germline V gene. After removal of 4 bases from V and 4 bases from J, the junction contained 4 bases not matched to a gene. The CDR3 loop is CASSWDSNYEQYF. CDR3 coding DNA: TGTGCCAGCAGCTGGGACAGCAATTACGAGCAGTACTTC.

The V and J genes are TRBV10-2 and TRBJ2-1, with 8 bases identical to TRBD2. Germline V gene data show CDR1 as WSHSY and CDR2 as SAAADI. The CDR3 length is 17 residues. Trimming removed 7 bases from V and 3 bases from J; junction bases left unmatched: 14. The CDR3 spells CASTAGGGLLFYNEQFF. The CDR3 DNA follows: TGCGCCAGCACCGCGGGCGGGGGGCTCCTCTTCTACAATGAGCAGTTCTTC.

V gene TRBV7-3 combines with J gene TRBJ2-1, with 8 bases identical to TRBD1. The J segment lost 4 bases and the V segment lost 2 bases, leaving 4 bases of the junction unmatched. Germline V gene lookup returns CDR1 SGHTA and CDR2 FQGTGA. CDR3 size: 15 residues. CDR3 DNA: TGTGCCAGCAGCTTAGGGGGACAGGAGTACAATGAGCAGTTCTTC. It translates to CASSLGGQEYNEQFF.

The CDR3 is CASSSTGGTNEKLFF. DNA of the CDR3: TGTGCCAGCAGCTCAACAGGGGGAACTAATGAAAAACTGTTTTTT. The chain uses TRBV7-9 and TRBJ1-4; 8 nucleotides match TRBD1. The V segment lost 4 bases and the J segment 1 base; nucleotides outside the gene matches: 2. This CDR3 comprises 15 residues. The germline CDR1 and CDR2 sequences are SEHNR and FQNEAQ (reference sequence). Using reference TRBV7-9 and TRBJ1-4 for the parts outside the CDR3, the full variable domain is DTGVSQNPRHKITKRGQNVTFRCDPISEHNRLYWYRQTLGQGPEFLTYFQNEAQLEKSRLLSDRFSAERPKGSFSTLEIQRTEQGDSAMYLCASSSTGGTNEKLFFGSGTQLSVL.

The rearrangement joins TRBV27 to TRBJ2-1, with 9 bases fitting TRBD1. CDR3 size: 16 residues. Unmatched junction bases numbered 15, after V lost 6 bases and J lost 9 bases. Germline lookup yields CDR1 MNHEY and CDR2 SMNVEV (reference sequence). As DNA, the CDR3 is TGTGCCAGCAGAGACTCGGGACAGGGATTGATCTCTGAGCAGTTCTTC. Its translation is CASRDSGQGLISEQFF.

This clone was counted a few times. The CDR3 sequence: CASSRGQGDADTQYF. The CDR3 DNA follows: TGTGCCAGTAGCAGAGGACAGGGGGACGCAGATACGCAGTATTTT. The chain has TRBV19 and TRBJ2-3; 10 nucleotides agree with TRBD1. The germline CDR1 and CDR2 sequences are LNHDA and SQIVND (reference sequence). The J segment lost 4 bases and the V segment lost 6 bases, leaving 7 bases of the junction unmatched. This CDR3 spans 15 amino acids. The variable domain in full, with the rest retrieved from reference TRBV19 and TRBJ2-3, is DGGITQSPKYLFRKEGQNVTLSCEQNLNHDAMYWYRQDPGQGLRLIYYSQIVNDFQKGDIAEGYSVSREKKESFPLTVTSAQKNPTAFYLCASSRGQGDADTQYFGPGTRLTVL.

Only a few counts were recorded for this clone. This chain uses TRBV7-9 with TRBJ1-6, with 9 bases aligning to TRBD1. V dropped 7 bases and J dropped 6; count of bases not matched to a gene: 7. Germline lookup yields CDR1 SEHNR and CDR2 FQNEAQ (reference sequence). CDR3 length: 15 amino acids. CDR3 DNA sequence: TGTGCCAGCACCCTCTGGACAGGGGTTAATTCACCCCTCCACTTT. It specifies CASTLWTGVNSPLHF.

The chain is built from TRBV28 and TRBJ1-1, with 11 bases that match TRBD1. This CDR3 is built from 13 residues. Per germline, CDR1 MDHEN and CDR2 SYDVKM. Trimming cost V 6 bases and J 5 bases; bases outside gene matches: 2. The chain's CDR3 is CASRGQGVTEAFF. Written as DNA, the CDR3 is TGTGCCAGCAGGGGACAGGGGGTAACTGAAGCTTTCTTT.

The rearrangement uses TRBV9 and TRBJ2-1; 9 nucleotides match TRBD2. With 2 bases clipped from V and 0 bases from J, the junction kept 9 bases outside the gene matches. The CDR3 length is 18 residues. The germline V gene encodes CDR1 SGDLS and CDR2 YYNGEE. The CDR3 region has the DNA TGTGCCAGCAGCGTGGGTCTAGCGGGGCTTAACTCCTACAATGAGCAGTTCTTC. Protein: CASSVGLAGLNSYNEQFF.

The rearrangement links TRBV7-9 to TRBJ2-7; possible D gene TRBD1, 6 bases. The V and J ends lost 1 base and 4 bases respectively, with 11 bases between them. This CDR3 comprises 14 residues. Germline V gene data show CDR1 as SEHNR and CDR2 as FQNEAQ (reference sequence). The CDR3: CASSLVGTPYEQYV. In DNA form, the CDR3 reads TGTGCCAGCAGCTTAGTTGGGACACCATACGAGCAGTACGTC.

The chain recombines TRBV30 with TRBJ1-5; D may be TRBD1 (5 bases). Trimming removed 3 bases at V and 2 bases at J, with 26 bases between. The CDR3 runs to 19 residues. Germline V gives CDR1 GTSNPN, CDR2 SVGIG (reference sequence). The CDR3 nucleotides are TGTGCCTGGAGCTCAGGAAGGAGACAGCGACGGGTGGGCAATCAGCCCCAGCATTTT. Translating gives CAWSSGRRQRRVGNQPQHF.